The 14 T cell receptor beta chains given below trace back to one sample, sequenced in a study of technical replicates of blood from several donors. Method: immunoSEQ multiplex PCR; TCRdb's copy keeps in-frame clones and lacks some. The sample lists 70,000 to 95,000 clones, 97% occurring once. Sequences were obtained from T cells isolated from PBMCs. All receptors derive from a human donor in good health.

This chain connects TRBV5-4 to TRBJ2-2; 11 bases agree with TRBD1. CDR3 size: 15 residues. Germline V gene lookup returns CDR1 SGHNT and CDR2 YYREEE (reference sequence). The junction had 4 bases not matched to a gene; V was cut back by 4 bases and J by 5 bases. Written as DNA, the CDR3 is TGTGCCAGCAGCCCGGGGACAGGGGGAACCGGGGAGCTGTTTTTT. Residues: CASSPGTGGTGELFF.

The chain links TRBV6-6 to TRBJ1-1; no clear D gene. Germline V lookup: CDR1 MNHNY, CDR2 SVGAGI (reference sequence). This CDR3 region has 15 residues. Trimming removed 3 bases from V and 4 bases from J, with 15 bases in between. The chain's CDR3 is CASSYMPRLGTEAFF. The CDR3, as DNA: TGTGCCAGCAGTTATATGCCCAGGTTGGGCACTGAAGCTTTCTTT.

The gene calls are TRBV11-3 and TRBJ2-7; 11 bases line up with TRBD1. CDR3 length: 14 amino acids. CDR1 and CDR2 from the germline V gene are SGHNT and YENEEA. Trimming removed 3 bases from V and 4 bases from J; junction bases left unmatched: 2. CDR3 DNA sequence: TGTGCCAGCAGCTTGGGACAGGGGGGATACGAGCAGTACTTC. Translation: CASSLGQGGYEQYF.

This clone was detected once. The gene calls are TRBV28 and TRBJ2-1, with 13 positions matching TRBD2. Germline V CDR1 and CDR2: MDHEN, SYDVKM. The CDR3 sequence is 16 residues long. V lost 3 bases to trimming and J lost 7 bases; unmatched junction nucleotides: 6. CDR3 in amino acids: CASSLYGLAGENEQFF. CDR3 DNA sequence: TGTGCCAGCAGTTTGTACGGACTAGCGGGAGAGAATGAGCAGTTCTTC. Complete variable domain (other parts from reference TRBV28 and TRBJ2-1): DVKVTQSSRYLVKRTGEKVFLECVQDMDHENMFWYRQDPGLGLRLIYFSYDVKMKEKGDIPEGYSVSREKKERFSLILESASTNQTSMYLCASSLYGLAGENEQFFGPGTRLTVL.

In this sample, this clone turned up once. V gene TRBV9 combines with J gene TRBJ1-2, with D hard to call. Trimming left V 0 bases short and J 7 bases short, with 7 bases between. This CDR3 comprises 12 residues. The germline V gene encodes CDR1 SGDLS and CDR2 YYNGEE. The CDR3 loop is CASSVASGGYTF. The CDR3 bases are TGTGCCAGCAGCGTAGCGAGTGGTGGCTACACCTTC.

The gene calls are TRBV7-6 and TRBJ2-5; D unresolved. Germline CDR1 reads SGHVS; CDR2 reads FNYEAQ. The CDR3 extends over 13 amino acids. V was clipped by 3 bases and J by 5 bases, with 10 bases between them. CDR3 residues: CASSFTVRETQYF. In nucleotides, the CDR3 is TGTGCCAGCAGCTTTACCGTTCGGGAGACCCAGTACTTC. Filled out from reference TRBV7-6 and TRBJ2-5, the complete variable domain reads GAGVSQSPRYKVTKRGQDVALRCDPISGHVSLYWYRQALGQGPEFLTYFNYEAQQDKSGLPNDRFSAERPEGSISTLTIQRTEQRDSAMYRCASSFTVRETQYFGPGTRLLVL.

This clone appeared a single time. The V call is TRBV7-3, the J call TRBJ1-5, with unresolved D. CDR1 and CDR2 (germline): SGHTA, FQGTGA. The V and J ends lost 2 bases and 4 bases respectively, with 6 bases between them. This CDR3 region has 13 residues. Written as DNA, the CDR3 is TGTGCCAGCAGCTTAGGGGAGAATCAGCCCCAGCATTTT. The encoded protein is CASSLGENQPQHF.

The V gene is TRBV18, the J gene TRBJ2-1; no firm D call. This CDR3 is 18 amino acids long. The V end lost 3 bases, the J end lost 3 bases, and 21 bases lay between the germline ends. The germline CDR1 and CDR2 sequences are KGHSH and LQKENI. CDR3 residues: CASSPQTGASFFYNEQFF. CDR3 nucleotides: TGTGCCAGCTCACCGCAAACCGGAGCCAGTTTCTTCTACAATGAGCAGTTCTTC.

The J gene is TRBJ2-1, the V gene TRBV5-1; the D gene is possibly TRBD2 (6 bases). V was clipped by 4 bases and J by 0 bases, with 8 bases between them. The CDR3 loop spans 14 amino acids. Looked up from germline, CDR1 is SGHRS and CDR2 is YFSETQ. CDR3 nucleotide sequence: TGCGCCAGCAGCCTTAGCGGCTCCTACAATGAGCAGTTCTTC. This codes for CASSLSGSYNEQFF.

The J gene is TRBJ1-1, the V gene TRBV9; D unresolved. V lost 3 bases and J lost 0, with 6 bases in between. The V gene's germline CDR1 is SGDLS and CDR2 YYNGEE. This CDR3 is built from 13 residues. The DNA of the CDR3 is TGTGCCAGCAGCGAGGGAGTGAACACTGAAGCTTTCTTT. This codes for CASSEGVNTEAFF. Full variable domain (outside the CDR3, taken from reference TRBV9 and TRBJ1-1): DSGVTQTPKHLITATGQRVTLRCSPRSGDLSVYWYQQSLDQGLQFLIQYYNGEERAKGNILERFSAQQFPDLHSELNLSSLELGDSALYFCASSEGVNTEAFFGQGTRLTVV.

The chain has TRBV7-2 and TRBJ2-3; tentatively, D is TRBD2 (5 bases). The CDR3 is 15 amino acids. Germline lookup yields CDR1 SGHTA and CDR2 FQGNSA. V lost 1 base and J 0 bases, leaving 8 bases between the germline ends. CDR3 region: CASSLVATSTDTQYF. The CDR3 DNA reads as TGTGCCAGCAGCTTAGTAGCGACTAGCACAGATACGCAGTATTTT.

CDR3 in DNA: TGTGCCAGCAGCCCAGTGGGCAGAAGCCCCATGAACACTGAAGCTTTCTTT. Protein sequence: CASSPVGRSPMNTEAFF. J is TRBJ1-1 and V is TRBV7-9; D is undetermined. The CDR3 has 17 residues. V was pared by 5 bases and J by 0 bases, with 19 bases between. Germline assignment: CDR1 SEHNR and CDR2 FQNEAQ (reference sequence).

V usage is TRBV5-6 and J usage is TRBJ2-7; no definite D call. The germline V gene encodes CDR1 SGHDT and CDR2 YYEEEE. Trimming took off 0 bases at V and 6 bases at J, with 10 bases between the two ends. This CDR3 is built from 13 residues. This CDR3 is CASSLVSWAEQYF. DNA of the CDR3: TGTGCCAGCAGCTTGGTTTCGTGGGCCGAGCAGTACTTC. Combining the CDR3 with reference TRBV5-6 and TRBJ2-7 gives the whole variable domain DAGVTQSPTHLIKTRGQQVTLRCSPKSGHDTVSWYQQALGQGPQFIFQYYEEEERQRGNFPDRFSGHQFPNYSSELNVNALLLGDSALYLCASSLVSWAEQYFGPGTRLTVT.

The V and J genes are TRBV5-4 and TRBJ2-2, with a tentative D call TRBD2 (6 bases). Trimming took off 7 bases at V and 7 bases at J, with 14 bases between the two ends. Per the germline V gene, CDR1 is SGHNT and CDR2 is YYREEE (reference sequence). The CDR3 is 13 residues long. For the CDR3, the DNA is TGTGCCAGCTATTTGCGGGGTATCGGGGAGCTGTTTTTT. Translating gives CASYLRGIGELFF. The variable domain in full, completed from reference TRBV5-4 and TRBJ2-2, reads ETGVTQSPTHLIKTRGQQVTLRCSSQSGHNTVSWYQQALGQGPQFIFQYYREEENGRGNFPPRFSGLQFPNYSSELNVNALELDDSALYLCASYLRGIGELFFGEGSRLTVL.